The T cell receptor (beta chain) under discussion was sequenced for a study of identifying expanded T cells in peripheral blood. Using immunoSEQ multiplex PCR, the repertoire was profiled, and TCRdb retains in-frame clones only, with some absent. The sample includes about 58,000 clones, over 75% seen only once; the top ten take approximately 17%. Healthy donors had no documented immune events, such as infections, while sampled. CDR3 length: 14 amino acids. Trimming left V 8 bases short and J 0 bases short, with 14 bases between. The germline V gene encodes CDR1 MNHNY and CDR2 SVGAGI (reference sequence).

The TCR originated in a person aged 18 to 70 in good health. Sequencing used blood. V and J are TRBV6-6 and TRBJ2-7; D uncertain. The CDR3 reads CASRSTTSSYEQYF. DNA of the CDR3: TGTGCCAGCCGTTCAACCACGAGCTCCTACGAGCAGTACTTC.